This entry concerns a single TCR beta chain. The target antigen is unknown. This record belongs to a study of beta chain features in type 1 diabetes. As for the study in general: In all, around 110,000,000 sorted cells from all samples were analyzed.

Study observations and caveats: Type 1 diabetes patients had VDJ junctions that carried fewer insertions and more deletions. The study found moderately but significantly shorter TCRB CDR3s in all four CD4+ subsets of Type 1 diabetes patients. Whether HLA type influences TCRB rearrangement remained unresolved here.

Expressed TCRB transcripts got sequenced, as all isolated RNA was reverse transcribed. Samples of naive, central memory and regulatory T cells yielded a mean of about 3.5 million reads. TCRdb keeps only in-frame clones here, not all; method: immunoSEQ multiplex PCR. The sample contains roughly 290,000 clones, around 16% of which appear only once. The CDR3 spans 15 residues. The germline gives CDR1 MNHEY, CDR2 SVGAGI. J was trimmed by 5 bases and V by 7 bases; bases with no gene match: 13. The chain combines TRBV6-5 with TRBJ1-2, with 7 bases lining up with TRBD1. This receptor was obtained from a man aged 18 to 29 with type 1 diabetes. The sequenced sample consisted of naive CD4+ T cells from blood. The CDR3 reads CASTPTADRVYGYTF. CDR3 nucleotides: TGTGCCAGCACCCCTACGGCCGACAGGGTGTATGGCTACACCTTC.